The 20 T cell receptor beta chains presented below share a single source sample, sequenced in a study of blood T cell repertoires in COVID-19. Clones were read by immunoSEQ multiplex PCR, and TCRdb kept only the in-frame ones, dropping some. The data show under 250,000 clones, around 90% seen once. The source material was peripheral blood. All receptors come from a man at least 80 years old with acute or convalescent COVID-19.

This chain joins TRBV12-3 or TRBV12-4 and TRBJ2-7; D not resolved. V lost 2 bases and J 2 bases, leaving 7 bases between the germline ends. The CDR3 totals 13 residues. The CDR3 region has the DNA TGTGCCAGCAGTTTACAGGTGACCTACGAGCAGTACTTC. Translated: CASSLQVTYEQYF.

This clone was detected once. J is TRBJ1-5 and V is TRBV7-2; D unresolved. Germline assignment: CDR1 SGHTA and CDR2 FQGNSA. V lost 2 bases to trimming and J lost 4 bases, with 9 bases between them. This CDR3 is built from 14 residues. CDR3 sequence: CASSLSPGNQPQHF. The CDR3 DNA reads TGTGCCAGCAGCTTAAGTCCGGGGAATCAGCCCCAGCATTTT.

The J gene is TRBJ1-6, the V gene TRBV25-1; 7 nucleotides align to TRBD1. V shed 6 bases and J 10 bases; nucleotides not matched to a gene: 9. The CDR3 is 14 amino acids. Germline values: CDR1 MGHDK, CDR2 SYGVNS. The CDR3 coding sequence is TGTGCCAGCAGGGGCACAGGGGTCGCATCACCCCTCCACTTT. Protein product: CASRGTGVASPLHF.

With respect to this clone: Within the sample, other DNA sequences also encode this same CDR3. The chain employs TRBV18 and TRBJ1-4; D is perhaps TRBD1 (5 bases). Trimming took 3 bases from V and 5 from J, leaving 7 bases between them. This CDR3 is built from 13 residues. Germline CDR1 is KGHSH and CDR2 is LQKENI. The CDR3 DNA follows: TGTGCCAGCTCACCGGGACTCAATGAAAAACTGTTTTTT. It translates to CASSPGLNEKLFF.

This clone occurred a few times. V gene TRBV20-1 combines with J gene TRBJ1-1; weak D call: TRBD1 (5 bases). Deletions cut 3 bases from V and 10 bases from J, with 21 bases between. The CDR3 consists of 14 residues. Germline-derived CDR1 and CDR2 are DFQATT and SNEGSKA (reference sequence). DNA for the CDR3: TGCAGTGCTAGTTCAAGATCGGGGGTGGTAGGAGCTTTCTTT. Translated: CSASSRSGVVGAFF.

This clone was counted a single time. V is TRBV11-1 and J is TRBJ2-3, with TRBD2 as a possible D gene (6 bases). The ends were cut back, 7 bases at V and 3 bases at J, with 14 bases in the middle. The CDR3 totals 14 residues. The germline CDR1 and CDR2 sequences are SGHAT and FQDESV (reference sequence). CDR3 sequence (DNA): TGTGCCAGCACCCCGGCAGGGAGGACAGATACGCAGTATTTT. This sequence encodes CASTPAGRTDTQYF.

V and J are TRBV18 and TRBJ2-2; TRBD1 aligns across 8 bases. Germline V gene lookup returns CDR1 KGHSH and CDR2 LQKENI. Trimming cost V 4 bases and J 2 bases; bases outside gene matches: 6. The length of the CDR3 is 16 residues. The CDR3 coding sequence is TGTGCCAGCTCACGGGTCGACAGGGGAAACACCGGGGAGCTGTTTTTT. Its translation is CASSRVDRGNTGELFF.

For the CDR3, the DNA is TGTGCCAGCCGTCCGGGACAGGGGAAAGAGACCCAGTACTTC. This translates into CASRPGQGKETQYF. The chain couples TRBV19 to TRBJ2-5, with 10 bases fitting TRBD1. Germline assignment: CDR1 LNHDA and CDR2 SQIVND (reference sequence). The CDR3 loop spans 14 amino acids. Losses at the gene ends were 9 bases for V and 3 bases for J; bases not matched to a gene: 7.

CDR3 sequence reads: CASSLEGTGGREKLFF. Here the CDR3 DNA reads TGTGCCAGCAGCTTAGAAGGGACAGGGGGTCGGGAAAAACTGTTTTTT. The chain joins TRBV11-2 to TRBJ1-4; 11 nucleotides agree with TRBD1. This CDR3 region has 16 residues. The V and J ends lost 0 bases and 8 bases, in that order; junction bases with no gene match: 5. Germline lookup yields CDR1 SGHAT and CDR2 FQNNGV.

Comments on this clone: One end of the junction varies from germline; a read error may be responsible. The CDR3 is CVSSLVGRSTDTQYF. CDR3 coding DNA: TGTGTCAGCAGCTTAGTGGGCAGAAGCACAGATACGCAGTATTTT. V is TRBV7-6 and J is TRBJ2-3; no clear D gene. The CDR3 length is 15 residues. CDR1 is SGHVS, CDR2 FNYEAQ, per germline.

The chain is built from TRBV11-2 and TRBJ2-1, with D unresolved. Between the trimmed V and J ends, which lost 1 base and 5 bases, there was a span of 18 bases. The CDR3 is made up of 17 amino acids. Germline V gives CDR1 SGHAT, CDR2 FQNNGV. The CDR3 region is CASSLVSFLATDNEQFF. CDR3 in DNA: TGTGCCAGCAGCTTAGTCAGTTTTTTAGCTACTGACAATGAGCAGTTCTTC.

The CDR3 nucleotides are TGTGCCAGCAGCTTAGCGCGCGGGGCCTACAATGAGCAGTTCTTC. Its protein product is CASSLARGAYNEQFF. The chain combines TRBV7-8 with TRBJ2-1; possibly TRBD2 for D (6 bases). The CDR3 is 15 amino acids. Trimming took 0 bases from V and 2 from J, leaving 8 bases between them. Germline values: CDR1 SGHVS, CDR2 FQNEAQ.

J is TRBJ2-7 and V is TRBV27; D is uncertain. Per germline, CDR1 MNHEY and CDR2 SMNVEV (reference sequence). The CDR3 is 14 residues long. The V end was cut by 1 base, the J end by 0 bases, with 7 bases between. The CDR3 sequence: CASSLYRSSYEQYF. The CDR3 nucleotides read TGTGCCAGCAGTTTATACCGCAGCTCCTACGAGCAGTACTTC.

J is TRBJ2-3 and V is TRBV19; TRBD1 agrees at 9 bases. Per the germline V gene, CDR1 is LNHDA and CDR2 is SQIVND (reference sequence). V was pared by 7 bases and J by 2 bases, with 7 bases of the junction left unmatched. The CDR3 covers 15 residues. The CDR3: CASKRTGESTDTQYF. CDR3 bases: TGTGCCAGTAAACGGACAGGGGAATCCACAGATACGCAGTATTTT.

The chain recombines TRBV7-3 with TRBJ2-3, with 10 bases that match TRBD2. The CDR3 has 16 amino acids. CDR1 and CDR2 from the germline V gene are SGHTA and FQGTGA. V shed 5 bases and J 5 bases; nucleotides not matched to a gene: 10. The CDR3 sequence is CASSPRGASGRDTQYF. The CDR3 DNA is TGTGCCAGCAGCCCACGGGGGGCTAGCGGGAGAGATACGCAGTATTTT.

This clone was found once. The rearrangement links TRBV7-2 to TRBJ2-1; TRBD2 agrees at 10 bases. CDR3 length: 16 residues. J was trimmed by 7 bases and V by 1 base; bases with no gene match: 7. Germline V lookup: CDR1 SGHTA, CDR2 FQGNSA. CDR3 amino acids: CASSLEVGLAANEQFF. For the CDR3, the DNA is TGTGCCAGCAGCTTAGAAGTAGGACTAGCGGCTAATGAGCAGTTCTTC.

This chain connects TRBV15 to TRBJ1-4; D gene unclear. V shed 0 bases and J shed 0 bases, with 5 bases lying between them. Per the germline V gene, CDR1 is LNHNV and CDR2 is YYDKDF (reference sequence). This CDR3 is 15 amino acids long. The CDR3 region is CATSRDRATNEKLFF. The CDR3 DNA reads as TGTGCCACCAGCAGAGATCGAGCAACTAATGAAAAACTGTTTTTT.

V usage is TRBV9 and J usage is TRBJ2-7; TRBD2 matches at 10 bases. V lost 0 bases, J lost 2 bases, and 2 bases stayed unmatched. The CDR3 loop spans 15 amino acids. Germline CDR1 and CDR2: SGDLS and YYNGEE. CDR3 residues: CASSVGLAGAYEQYF. CDR3 coding DNA: TGTGCCAGCAGCGTAGGACTAGCGGGCGCCTACGAGCAGTACTTC.

V usage is TRBV3-1 (or the pseudogene TRBV3-2) and J usage is TRBJ2-2, with D perhaps TRBD1 (5 bases). The germline CDR1 and CDR2 sequences are LGHDT and YNNKEL (reference sequence). CDR3 length equals 15 residues. Between the trimmed V and J ends, which lost 4 bases and 0 bases, there was a span of 9 bases. The CDR3 region is CASSRGPANTGELFF. CDR3 coding DNA: TGTGCCAGCAGCCGGGGCCCGGCGAACACCGGGGAGCTGTTTTTT.

This clone appeared once. This chain connects TRBV28 to TRBJ2-1; the D gene is possibly TRBD2 (6 bases). Germline CDR1 and CDR2: MDHEN and SYDVKM. The CDR3 sequence is 17 residues long. V shed 3 bases and J shed 5 bases, with 20 bases lying between them. CDR3 region: CASSFAGSPKVNNEQFF. The CDR3 bases are TGTGCCAGCAGTTTTGCGGGGAGCCCAAAAGTTAACAATGAGCAGTTCTTC.